This TCR beta chain is from a study of T cell responses to AZD1222 COVID-19 vaccine. This CDR3 contains 15 residues. Trimming removed 0 bases from V and 1 base from J, with 9 bases in between. Germline V gene lookup returns CDR1 KGHSH and CDR2 LQKENI. Assay: immunoSEQ multiplex PCR; the TCRdb copy retains only in-frame clones and omits some. Here the sample spans fewer than 120,000 clones, about 85% being singletons. The origin of this receptor is an adult in good health. The sequenced sample was peripheral blood, obtained on day 0 of AZD1222 vaccination. The chain links TRBV18 to TRBJ1-2; D uncertain. The CDR3 DNA reads TGTGCCAGCTCACCACCGGCAGTCATTAACTATGGCTACACCTTC. Translated: CASSPPAVINYGYTF.